This TCR beta chain is drawn from a study of monozygotic twins with inflammatory bowel disease. TCRdb processed the 5' RACE reads again and assigns one entry to each CDR3 protein, with no DNA. The sample includes about 440,000 distinct CDR3 sequences. CDR3 length equals 13 residues. This clonotype was sampled from a human donor with ulcerative colitis or Crohn's disease, or a healthy co-twin of an affected twin (not recorded which). The sample was blood. The rearrangement links TRBV12-3 or TRBV12-4 to TRBJ2-7; absent DNA, TCRdb's TRBD2 call cannot be checked. The chain's CDR3 is CASSFAGGPEQYF.